This T cell receptor beta chain is drawn from a study of cytomegalovirus exposure and HLA in healthy donors (dated by TCRdb to about 2017). In the study overall: According to an earlier analysis of 587 of the donors, about 170 million T cells yielded 120 million or so unique TCR beta sequences and around 280 Gb of sequence data. An early release that covered more than 550 HLA-typed donors contained around 330 gigabases of sequencing data and around 85 million unique TCR sequences. Among the approximately 430 genotyped donors, around 81% belonged to the genetic ancestry cluster associated with self-reported Caucasian donors. The study was designed to test whether signatures of past pathogen exposure could be identified by cataloging public T cell receptors. The T cell repertoires of around 670 subjects were profiled by immunosequencing and related to cytomegalovirus serostatus. In addition to the first cohort of 666 subjects, a separate validation cohort of under 150 different subjects was used. High-throughput TCR immunosequencing, statistical association of individual TCRs with disease status, and machine learning were combined to predict cytomegalovirus infection status. A later analysis re-analyzed previously published TCR beta repertoires from approximately 670 donors and added high-resolution HLA genotyping to study TCR occurrence patterns. The later analysis used no new phenotypic data to find candidate immune exposures, relying instead on TCR beta sequences and their occurrence across donors. In an earlier analysis of more than 550 of the donors, high-throughput TCR beta sequencing was used to judge whether each TCR beta V gene segment behaved as functional or pseudogenic. Donor age, sex, ethnicity and CMV serostatus were collected together with the repertoire data. In a later genetic analysis, genome-wide SNP genotypes for about 65% of the roughly 670 donors were used, and that subset was treated as a discovery cohort. Every discovery cohort repertoire had been produced on one sequencing platform. HLA typing covered class I and class II loci at four-digit resolution. Typing coverage varied by locus: roughly 629-630 donors for A, B, C, DRB1 and DQB1; approximately 500 for DQA1; more than 600 for DPA1; around 490 for DPB1. Roughly 5 DR-DQ haplotypes were treated as single units for association and clustering because of strong linkage in the cohort. Across 398 genotyped donors of the cohort, an average of about 240,000 unique TCR beta nucleotide sequences per donor were sequenced, and 15% to 20% of those sequences were non-productive. On the study overall, not on this receptor specifically: Correlated functional status among segregating V segments might be attributable to linkage disequilibrium, but an unknown experimental factor could not be ruled out. Because counts were too low, roughly 16 rarely observed V segments, including chromosome 9 orphons, were left out of the earlier analysis of 500 to 750 of the donors. A total of 150 to 200 TCR beta chains were listed by the study as associated with cytomegalovirus. According to the authors, the approach could potentially be generalized to other disease states and immunological phenotypes. At a false discovery rate of 0.05, a later analysis linked 16,951 TCR beta sequences to specific HLA alleles. CMV serostatus was the only immune exposure information available for the cohort. A later analysis reported that several top co-occurrence clusters appeared linked to parvovirus B19, influenza, CMV and Epstein-Barr virus. A cluster of highly shared sequence variants was judged likely to represent a technical artifact of the sequencing pipeline. In a later genetic analysis, fewer N-insertions in productive TCRs were reported among donors in an Asian-associated ancestry cluster than the roughly 700-donor mean. Strong co-occurrence of HLA alleles, especially DR and DQ, made assigning TCR associations to individual alleles difficult. Because some donors lacked HLA typing at each locus, the association tests relied only on the typed subset. In both the original and validation cohorts, the classifier was reported to diagnose cytomegalovirus status with high specificity and sensitivity. In a later analysis, TCR association rates were found to vary across HLA loci, with the most associated TCRs seen for DRB1 alleles and the fewest for HLA-C alleles. Roughly uniform sequencing depth across donors was assumed in presence/absence analyses, although this assumption may not hold. Across donors, most TCR sequences were observed very rarely, whereas some public TCRs were present in many individuals. In vitro tests confirmed that three of the cytomegalovirus-associated TCR beta chains recognize cytomegalovirus antigens. In a later analysis, HLA-associated TCR beta chains were found to be more clonally expanded and to have lower generation probabilities than equally common non-associated chains. The 87-base-pair reads could not distinguish some IMGT-functional V segments, including TRBV6-2 and TRBV6-3, so those segments were excluded. In an earlier analysis of approximately 590 of the donors, most TCR beta V segments were observed in productive rearrangements about 90% or about 30% of the time, broadly matching IMGT annotations. A further reported finding was that TCR beta sequences accurately predicted the HLA-A and HLA-B alleles for most subjects in the first cohort. An association between a missense DCLRE1C variant and V-gene and J-gene trimming of TCR beta chains was found in a later genetic analysis and replicated in an independent cohort. The cohort was sequenced for TCR beta chains only, and without alpha or paired-chain data the features that could be detected were limited. A later analysis found that most CMV-associated TCR beta chains appeared HLA-restricted, with HLA associations seemingly driven largely by CMV exposure.

About this clone itself: The antigen it recognizes is unknown. Within one base of it there is no much larger clone, and no base qualities were kept.

The V and J ends are trimmed by 2 bases and 1 base, leaving 9 bases between them. The CDR3 has 15 amino acids, counting the end cysteine and phenylalanine. Just CDR3 DNA is preserved here, 45 bases in frame from base 1. The germline V gene supplies CDR1 SGHDT and CDR2 YYEEEE. Receptor amplification or capture employed the immunoSEQ multiplex PCR assay. The multiplex PCR relied on a mix of 60 forward primers for TCR Vbeta segments and 13 reverse primers for TCR Jbeta segments. The CDR3 region of rearranged TCR beta genes was amplified from genomic DNA with a multiplex PCR assay. The Illumina HiSeq System was used to sequence the amplified TCR beta libraries as 87-base-pair reads. The published analysis was carried out like this. A later analysis counted about 76 million unique TCR beta chains across the 500 to 850 repertoires, and roughly 9.9 million of these chains were shared by at least two donors. Raw reads were error-corrected and collapsed into unique sequences with a nearest-neighbor algorithm that merged closely related sequences to remove PCR and sequencing errors. Alignment of CDR3 sequences to IMGT reference sequences was used to assign V, D and J gene segments. For a sequence to be retained, a match of at least six nucleotides to both a V gene segment and a J gene segment was required. Rearrangements were called productive when the CDR3 lacked stop codons and stayed in frame with V and J; all others were non-productive. CDR3 was defined according to IMGT convention as the region running from the second conserved V-encoded cysteine to the conserved J-encoded phenylalanine. Sequences without an unambiguous match to a single V gene segment were excluded from the earlier analysis of almost 600 of the donors. An earlier analysis of 587 of the donors called V segments functional above 56.7% productive rearrangements and segregating when the between-donor standard deviation exceeded 5%. A statistical classification framework was built to diagnose cytomegalovirus status from the catalog of TCR beta chain sequences. A later analysis assigned V and J genes by comparing TCR nucleotide sequences with IMGT/GENE-DB human TR gene sequences. The TCRdist pipeline was used in a later analysis to assign CDR3 sequences and most-parsimonious VDJ recombination scenarios. In a later analysis, each TCR beta chain was defined by its CDR3 amino acid sequence together with its V-gene family, and reads lacking a unique V-gene family were excluded. As a way to deal with suspected cross-contamination and a sequencing artifact, a later analysis dropped 450 to 600 nucleotide sequences that were highly shared and had low generation probability. For each public chain, a later analysis derived a clonal expansion index from normalized ranks of inferred template counts within each repertoire. A later analysis computed generation probabilities with a VDJ recombination model fitted to out-of-frame rearrangements, and checked the results against IGoR. Hypergeometric tests were used in a later analysis to score TCR-TCR, TCR-HLA and TCR-CMV co-occurrence, with a repertoire-size bias correction applied to the TCR pairs. False discovery rates were estimated in a later analysis by permuting HLA or CMV assignments 20 times. In a later analysis, co-occurring TCRs were grouped using DBSCAN, with TCRdist sequence similarity added in when clustering inside HLA-allele-positive subsets. Co-occurrence clustering excluded repertoires with fewer than 30,000 or more than 120,000 public chains, plus five with anomalous nucleotide sharing. TCRdb carries this immuneACCESS record with in-frame sequences only. Its versions omit some clonotypes, under half of them owing to an unresolved V gene in the studies checked, with the rest unexplained. That table supplies the V and J calls and clone size; D and trimming were determined from the DNA. This sample comprises about 150,000 clones, roughly 80% of them detected only once. The ten biggest clones cover less than 10% of the sample.

The cohort consisted of some 730 healthy bone marrow donors. At the time of sampling, every cohort member was nominally healthy, though immune exposures that went unrecorded were likely present. The donor was CMV seropositive and belonged to the group of about 290 seropositive cohort members. Every donor gave a peripheral blood sample, and the peripheral blood mononuclear cells from that sample were used for TCR beta sequencing. The Qiagen DNeasy Blood Extraction Kit was used to extract genomic DNA from the blood cell samples. This receptor was obtained from a woman aged 50 to 65 in good health and CMV-seropositive. Recombination joined TRBV5-6 with TRBJ1-4, and perhaps TRBD1 as D gene, on 5 matching bases. Material: PBMCs. The CDR3 region: CASSFWGGTNEKLFF. The DNA sequence is TGTGCCAGCAGCTTCTGGGGGGGAACTAATGAAAAACTGTTTTTT.